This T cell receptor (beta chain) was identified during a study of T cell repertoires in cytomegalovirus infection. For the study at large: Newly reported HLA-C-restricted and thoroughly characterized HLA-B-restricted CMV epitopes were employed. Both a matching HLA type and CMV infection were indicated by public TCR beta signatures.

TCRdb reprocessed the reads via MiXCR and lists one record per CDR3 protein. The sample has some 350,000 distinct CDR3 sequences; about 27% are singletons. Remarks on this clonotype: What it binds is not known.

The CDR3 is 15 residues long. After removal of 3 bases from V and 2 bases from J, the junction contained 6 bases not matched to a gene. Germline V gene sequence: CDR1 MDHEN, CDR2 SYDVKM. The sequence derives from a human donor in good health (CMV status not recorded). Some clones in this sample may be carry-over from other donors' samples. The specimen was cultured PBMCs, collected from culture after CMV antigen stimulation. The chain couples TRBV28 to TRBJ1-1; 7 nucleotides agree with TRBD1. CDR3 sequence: CASSLVQGINTEAFF. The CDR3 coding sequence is TGTGCCAGCAGTTTGGTACAGGGGATTAACACTGAAGCTTTCTTT.